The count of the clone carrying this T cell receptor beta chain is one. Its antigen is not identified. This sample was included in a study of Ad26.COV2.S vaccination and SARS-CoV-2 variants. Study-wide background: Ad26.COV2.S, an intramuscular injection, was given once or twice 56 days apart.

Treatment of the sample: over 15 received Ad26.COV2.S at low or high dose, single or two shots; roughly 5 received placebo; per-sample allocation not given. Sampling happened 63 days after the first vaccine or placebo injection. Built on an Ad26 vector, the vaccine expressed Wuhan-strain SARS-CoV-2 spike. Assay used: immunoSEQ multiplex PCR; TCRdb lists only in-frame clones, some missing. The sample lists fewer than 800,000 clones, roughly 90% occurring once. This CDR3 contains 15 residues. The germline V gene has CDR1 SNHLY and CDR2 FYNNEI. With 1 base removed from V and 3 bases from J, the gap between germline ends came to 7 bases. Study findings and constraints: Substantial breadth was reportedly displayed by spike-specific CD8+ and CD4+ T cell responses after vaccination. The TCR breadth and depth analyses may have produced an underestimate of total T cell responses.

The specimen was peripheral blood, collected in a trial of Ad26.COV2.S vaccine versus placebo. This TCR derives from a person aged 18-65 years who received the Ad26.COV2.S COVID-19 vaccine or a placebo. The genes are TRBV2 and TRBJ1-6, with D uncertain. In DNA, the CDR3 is TGTGCCAGCAGTGAAGGCAGGTTCTATAATTCACCCCTCCACTTT. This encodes CASSEGRFYNSPLHF.